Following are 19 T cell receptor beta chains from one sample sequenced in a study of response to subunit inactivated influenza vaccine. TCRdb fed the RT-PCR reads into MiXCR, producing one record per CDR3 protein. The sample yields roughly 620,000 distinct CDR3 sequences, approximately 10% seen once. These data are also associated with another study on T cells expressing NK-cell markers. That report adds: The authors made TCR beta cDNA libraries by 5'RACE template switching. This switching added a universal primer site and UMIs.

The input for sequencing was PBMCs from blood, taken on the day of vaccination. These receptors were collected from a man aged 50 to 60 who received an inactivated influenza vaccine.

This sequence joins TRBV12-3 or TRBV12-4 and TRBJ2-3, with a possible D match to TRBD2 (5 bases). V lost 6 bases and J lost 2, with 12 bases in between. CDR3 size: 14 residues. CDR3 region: CASSTGETTDTQYF. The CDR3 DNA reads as TGTGCCAGCAGCACCGGGGAGACCACAGATACGCAGTATTTT.

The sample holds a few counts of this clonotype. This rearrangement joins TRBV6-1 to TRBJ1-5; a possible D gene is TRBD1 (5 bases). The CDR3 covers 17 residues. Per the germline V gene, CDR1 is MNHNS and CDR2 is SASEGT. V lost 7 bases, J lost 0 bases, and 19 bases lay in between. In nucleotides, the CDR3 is TGTGCCAGCACTACCGGGACGGGGGGGTATAGCAATCAGCCCCAGCATTTT. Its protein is CASTTGTGGYSNQPQHF.

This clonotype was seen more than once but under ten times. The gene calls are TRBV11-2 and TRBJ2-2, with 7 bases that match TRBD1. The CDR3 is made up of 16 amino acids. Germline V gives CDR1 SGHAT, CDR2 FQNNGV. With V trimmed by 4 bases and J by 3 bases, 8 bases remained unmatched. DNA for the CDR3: TGTGCCAGCAGCTCCATACAGGGGCGGGACACCGGGGAGCTGTTTTTT. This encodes CASSSIQGRDTGELFF.

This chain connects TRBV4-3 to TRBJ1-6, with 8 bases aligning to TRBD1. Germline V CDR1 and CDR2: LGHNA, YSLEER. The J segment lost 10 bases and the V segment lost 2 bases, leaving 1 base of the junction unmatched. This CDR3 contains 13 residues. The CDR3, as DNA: TGCGCCAGCAGCCAACAGGGGGCCTCACCCCTCCACTTT. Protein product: CASSQQGASPLHF.

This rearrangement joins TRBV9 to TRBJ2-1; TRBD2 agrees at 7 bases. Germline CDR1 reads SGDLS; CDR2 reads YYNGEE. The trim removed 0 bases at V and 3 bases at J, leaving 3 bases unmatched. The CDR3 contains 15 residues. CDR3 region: CASSVGGSLYNEQFF. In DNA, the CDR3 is TGTGCCAGCAGCGTAGGCGGGAGCCTCTACAATGAGCAGTTCTTC. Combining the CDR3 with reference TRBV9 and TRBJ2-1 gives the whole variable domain DSGVTQTPKHLITATGQRVTLRCSPRSGDLSVYWYQQSLDQGLQFLIQYYNGEERAKGNILERFSAQQFPDLHSELNLSSLELGDSALYFCASSVGGSLYNEQFFGPGTRLTVL.

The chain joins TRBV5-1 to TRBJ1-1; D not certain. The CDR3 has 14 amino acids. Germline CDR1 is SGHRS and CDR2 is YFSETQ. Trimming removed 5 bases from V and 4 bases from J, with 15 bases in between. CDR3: CASSSPGILTEAFF. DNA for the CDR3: TGCGCCAGCAGTTCCCCCGGGATCCTCACTGAAGCTTTCTTT.

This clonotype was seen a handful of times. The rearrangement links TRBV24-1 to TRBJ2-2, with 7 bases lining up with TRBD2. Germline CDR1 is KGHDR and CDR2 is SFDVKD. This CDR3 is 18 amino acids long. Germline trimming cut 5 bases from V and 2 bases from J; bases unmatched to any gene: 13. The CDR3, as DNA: TGTGCCACCAGTGCCCTCGTCGGGGGGAAGGGTAACACCGGGGAGCTGTTTTTT. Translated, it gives CATSALVGGKGNTGELFF.

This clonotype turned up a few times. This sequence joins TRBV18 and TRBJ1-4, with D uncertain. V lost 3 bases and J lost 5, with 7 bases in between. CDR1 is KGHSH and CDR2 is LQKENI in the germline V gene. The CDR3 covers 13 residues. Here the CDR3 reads CASSPQRNEKLFF. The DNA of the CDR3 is TGTGCCAGCTCACCGCAGCGGAATGAAAAACTGTTTTTT.

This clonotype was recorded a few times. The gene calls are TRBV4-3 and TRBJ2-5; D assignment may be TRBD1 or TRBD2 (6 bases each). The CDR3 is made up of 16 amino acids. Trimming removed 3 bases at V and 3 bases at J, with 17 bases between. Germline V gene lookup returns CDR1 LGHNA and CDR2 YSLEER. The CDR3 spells CASSQPRGREEETQYF. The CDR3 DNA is TGCGCCAGCAGCCAGCCCCGGGGGCGAGAGGAAGAGACCCAGTACTTC.

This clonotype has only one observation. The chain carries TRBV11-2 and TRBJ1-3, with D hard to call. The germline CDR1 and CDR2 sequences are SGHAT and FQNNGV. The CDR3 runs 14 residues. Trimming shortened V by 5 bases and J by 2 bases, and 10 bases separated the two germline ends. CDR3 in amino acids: CASSMTSTGNTIYF. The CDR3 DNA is TGTGCCAGCAGCATGACGTCTACTGGAAACACCATATATTTT.

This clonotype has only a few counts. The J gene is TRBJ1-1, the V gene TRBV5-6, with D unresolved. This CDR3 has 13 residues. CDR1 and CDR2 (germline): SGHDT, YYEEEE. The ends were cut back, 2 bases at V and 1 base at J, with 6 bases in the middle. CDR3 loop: CASSFKTNTEAFF. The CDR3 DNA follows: TGTGCCAGCAGCTTCAAAACGAACACTGAAGCTTTCTTT.

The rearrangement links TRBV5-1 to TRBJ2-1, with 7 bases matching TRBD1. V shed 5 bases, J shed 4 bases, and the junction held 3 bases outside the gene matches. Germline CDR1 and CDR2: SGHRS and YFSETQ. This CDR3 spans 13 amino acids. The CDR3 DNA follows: TGCGCCAGCAGGGGGACAGAATACAATGAGCAGTTCTTC. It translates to CASRGTEYNEQFF. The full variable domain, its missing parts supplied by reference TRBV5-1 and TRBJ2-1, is KAGVTQTPRYLIKTRGQQVTLSCSPISGHRSVSWYQQTPGQGLQFLFEYFSETQRNKGNFPGRFSGRQFSNSRSEMNVSTLELGDSALYLCASRGTEYNEQFFGPGTRLTVL.

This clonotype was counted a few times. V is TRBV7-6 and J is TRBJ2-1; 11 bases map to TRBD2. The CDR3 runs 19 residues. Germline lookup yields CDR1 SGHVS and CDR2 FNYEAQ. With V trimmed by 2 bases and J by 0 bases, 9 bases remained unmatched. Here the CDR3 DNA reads TGTGCCAGCAGCTTACGACCTAGCGGGGGGACTAGCTCCTACAATGAGCAGTTCTTC. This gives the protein CASSLRPSGGTSSYNEQFF.

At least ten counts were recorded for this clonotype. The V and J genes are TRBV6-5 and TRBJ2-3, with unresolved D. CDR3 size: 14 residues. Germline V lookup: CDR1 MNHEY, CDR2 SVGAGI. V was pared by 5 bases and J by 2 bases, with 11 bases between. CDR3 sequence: CASSTGKFTDTQYF. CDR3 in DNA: TGTGCCAGCAGTACTGGGAAGTTCACAGATACGCAGTATTTT.

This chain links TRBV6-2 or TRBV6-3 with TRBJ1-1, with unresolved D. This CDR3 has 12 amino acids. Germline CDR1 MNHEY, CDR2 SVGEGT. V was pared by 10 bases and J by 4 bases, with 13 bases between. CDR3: CATTSRGTEAFF. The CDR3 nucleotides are TGTGCCACGACGAGCCGGGGCACTGAAGCTTTCTTT.

CDR3 nucleotides: TGTGCCAGCAGTTACCAGGGGGCCCAGTACTTC. Its protein product is CASSYQGAQYF. This chain connects TRBV6-2 or TRBV6-3 to TRBJ2-5; 7 nucleotides agree with TRBD1. This CDR3 comprises 11 residues. J was trimmed by 9 bases and V by 2 bases; bases with no gene match: 0. Looked up from germline, CDR1 is MNHEY and CDR2 is SVGEGT.

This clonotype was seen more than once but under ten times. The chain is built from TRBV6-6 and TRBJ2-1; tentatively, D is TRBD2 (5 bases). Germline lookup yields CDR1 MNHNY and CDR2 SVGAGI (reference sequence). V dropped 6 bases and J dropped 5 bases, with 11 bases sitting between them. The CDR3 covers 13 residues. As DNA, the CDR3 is TGTGCCAGCAGCCCCCCCGGGGACAATGAGCAGTTCTTC. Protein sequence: CASSPPGDNEQFF.

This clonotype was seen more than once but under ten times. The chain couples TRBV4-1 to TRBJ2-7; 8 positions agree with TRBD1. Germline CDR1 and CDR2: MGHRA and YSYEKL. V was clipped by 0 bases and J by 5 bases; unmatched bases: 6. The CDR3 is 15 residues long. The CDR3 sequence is CASSQETGVVNEQYF. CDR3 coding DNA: TGCGCCAGCAGCCAAGAGACAGGGGTGGTAAACGAGCAGTACTTC.

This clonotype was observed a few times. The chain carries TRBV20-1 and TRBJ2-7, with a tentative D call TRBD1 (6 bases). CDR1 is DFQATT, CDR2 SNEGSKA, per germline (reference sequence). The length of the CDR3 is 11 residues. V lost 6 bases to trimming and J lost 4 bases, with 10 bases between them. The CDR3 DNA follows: TGCAGTGCCAAACAGGGATACGAGCAGTACTTC. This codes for CSAKQGYEQYF.